This T cell receptor (beta chain) came from a study of CD8+CD57+ T cells in acquired aplastic anemia. Only patients with CD8+CD57+ cell expansion on flow cytometry were chosen for sequencing. The CDR3 is 16 amino acids. Germline trimming cut 3 bases from V and 0 bases from J; bases unmatched to any gene: 6. TCR beta VDJ and CDR3 were profiled, and genomic DNA was the template. Each CDR3 protein is one row after TCRdb ran MiXCR on the reads. The sample lists 100,000 to 150,000 distinct CDR3 sequences; approximately 41% were seen once. This sequence originates from a human donor with aplastic anemia. Input material: sorted CD4+, CD8+, or CD8+CD57+ T cells (not recorded which) from PBMCs. The chain recombines TRBV12-3 or TRBV12-4 with TRBJ2-7, with 9 bases that match TRBD1. The CDR3 DNA reads TGTGCCAGCAGTTTCGTTCTGACAGGGGGCTCCTACGAGCAGTACTTC. Its translation is CASSFVLTGGSYEQYF.